These 10 T cell receptor beta chains originate from one sample sequenced in a study of OX40 agonist ivuxolimab in advanced cancers. Here immunoSEQ multiplex PCR was the method, and the copy in TCRdb shows in-frame clones only, minus some. Of approximately 66,000 clones in the sample, 88% were seen once. The input for sequencing was CD4+ or CD8+ T cells sorted from blood, taken in a trial of the OX40 agonist ivuxolimab. The receptor set was obtained from an adult with an advanced solid tumor such as melanoma, head and neck, liver or kidney cancer.

The V and J genes are TRBV11-2 and TRBJ2-7; D not resolved. Trimming stripped 1 base from V and 4 bases from J, with 8 bases between. CDR1 SGHAT and CDR2 FQNNGV come from the germline V gene. This CDR3 spans 13 amino acids. The CDR3 sequence: CASSLGTVYEQYF. The CDR3 DNA is TGTGCCAGCAGCTTAGGGACCGTTTACGAGCAGTACTTC.

This chain uses TRBV18 with TRBJ2-1, with D perhaps TRBD1 or TRBD2 (5 bases each). V dropped 4 bases and J dropped 4 bases, with 11 bases sitting between them. This CDR3 contains 14 residues. Germline V lookup: CDR1 KGHSH, CDR2 LQKENI. The CDR3 is CASSRGSSYNEQFF. Written as DNA, the CDR3 is TGTGCCAGCTCACGGGGGTCCTCTTACAATGAGCAGTTCTTC.

The rearrangement uses TRBV6-4 and TRBJ2-3; tentatively, D is TRBD1 (6 bases). Germline lookup yields CDR1 MRHNA and CDR2 SNTAGT. Trimming took 10 bases from V and 2 from J, leaving 19 bases between them. This CDR3 spans 15 amino acids. CDR3 sequence reads: CATSPLGGSTDTQYF. CDR3 DNA: TGTGCCACCTCACCCCTAGGGGGTTCCACAGATACGCAGTATTTT.

The chain carries TRBV18 and TRBJ2-5; TRBD1 matches at 9 bases. The CDR3 is 16 residues long. The V gene end was trimmed by 6 bases and the J gene end by 1 base; junction bases not matched to a gene: 9. Germline V CDR1 and CDR2: KGHSH, LQKENI. The CDR3, as DNA: TGTGCCAGCTCTCCTCCCCTGGGACAGGGCCAAGAGACCCAGTACTTC. Translating gives CASSPPLGQGQETQYF.

This CDR3 is CASSLVSTTNSPLHF. The CDR3 DNA follows: TGTGCCAGCAGCTTAGTCTCGACTACCAATTCACCCCTCCACTTT. This chain connects TRBV11-2 to TRBJ1-6, with no clear D. Germline V CDR1 and CDR2: SGHAT, FQNNGV. This CDR3 region has 15 residues. V dropped 1 base and J dropped 7 bases, with 11 bases sitting between them. Full variable domain (outside the CDR3, taken from reference TRBV11-2 and TRBJ1-6): EAGVAQSPRYKIIEKRQSVAFWCNPISGHATLYWYQQILGQGPKLLIQFQNNGVVDDSQLPKDRFSAERLKGVDSTLKIQPAKLEDSAVYLCASSLVSTTNSPLHFGNGTRLTVT.

The chain combines TRBV5-1 with TRBJ1-1, with D hard to call. The V gene lost 1 base and the J gene lost 5 bases, with 12 bases spanning the gap. CDR3 length: 14 amino acids. Germline V lookup: CDR1 SGHRS, CDR2 YFSETQ. CDR3 sequence: CASSLLSRETEAFF. The CDR3 bases are TGCGCCAGCAGCTTGTTGTCTAGAGAGACTGAAGCTTTCTTT.

The chain has TRBV18 and TRBJ1-2, with 12 bases that match TRBD1. With 6 bases clipped from V and 6 bases from J, the junction kept 5 bases outside the gene matches. The CDR3 runs 14 residues. CDR1 and CDR2 (germline): KGHSH, LQKENI. As DNA, the CDR3 is TGTGCCAGCTCGCCGGGACAGGGGGCCCATGGCTACACCTTC. This encodes CASSPGQGAHGYTF.

The table lists this clone with a count of one. The chain carries TRBV6-5 and TRBJ2-2; the D is unclear. CDR3 length: 13 amino acids. The germline V gene has CDR1 MNHEY and CDR2 SVGAGI. The V and J ends lost 1 base and 7 bases respectively, with 7 bases between them. CDR3 coding DNA: TGTGCCAGCAGTTACTGGGGTGGCGGGGAGCTGTTTTTT. Translation: CASSYWGGGELFF.

The chain combines TRBV5-4 with TRBJ1-2; tentatively, D is TRBD1 (6 bases). The CDR3 is made up of 14 amino acids. Germline V gives CDR1 SGHNT, CDR2 YYREEE (reference sequence). Trimming removed 2 bases at V and 6 bases at J, with 14 bases between. CDR3 sequence (DNA): TGTGCCAGCAGCTTACCGATGACAGGCGATGGCTACACCTTC. Its protein product is CASSLPMTGDGYTF.

This chain joins TRBV6-1 and TRBJ1-1, with D unresolved. The length of the CDR3 is 14 residues. Trimming took 4 bases from V and 1 from J, leaving 10 bases between them. The germline CDR1 and CDR2 sequences are MNHNS and SASEGT. The CDR3 here is CASSVAVPNTEAFF. The CDR3 bases are TGTGCCAGCAGTGTGGCAGTGCCGAACACTGAAGCTTTCTTT.